This T cell receptor (beta chain) was sequenced in a study of shared clonotypes between healthy human individuals. CDR1 and CDR2 (germline): LNHDA, SQIVND (reference sequence). The length of the CDR3 is 15 residues. V was cut by 7 bases and J by 0 bases, with 13 bases left in between. Sequencing used immunoSEQ multiplex PCR; TCRdb keeps in-frame clones, though not all of them. The sample has approximately 1,000,000 clones; around 82% are singletons. Overall study results and limits: How much donors shared clonotypes was expected to be affected by sequencing depth. Compared with memory subsets, naive subsets generally had larger estimated richness. For naive CD4 cells, approximately 5% of clonotypes were shared across several donors.

Concerning this clone: Its antigen is unidentified.

This receptor was obtained from a man between 18 and 35 years old in good health. Some clones in this sample may be carry-over from other donors' samples. V is TRBV19 and J is TRBJ1-3; D is ambiguous. Input material: memory CD4+ T cells from PBMCs. Subset defined: CD45RA-negative fraction. CDR3 sequence (DNA): TGTGCCAGTAAAGTTTACGGGAGCTCTGGAAACACCATATATTTT. Translation: CASKVYGSSGNTIYF.